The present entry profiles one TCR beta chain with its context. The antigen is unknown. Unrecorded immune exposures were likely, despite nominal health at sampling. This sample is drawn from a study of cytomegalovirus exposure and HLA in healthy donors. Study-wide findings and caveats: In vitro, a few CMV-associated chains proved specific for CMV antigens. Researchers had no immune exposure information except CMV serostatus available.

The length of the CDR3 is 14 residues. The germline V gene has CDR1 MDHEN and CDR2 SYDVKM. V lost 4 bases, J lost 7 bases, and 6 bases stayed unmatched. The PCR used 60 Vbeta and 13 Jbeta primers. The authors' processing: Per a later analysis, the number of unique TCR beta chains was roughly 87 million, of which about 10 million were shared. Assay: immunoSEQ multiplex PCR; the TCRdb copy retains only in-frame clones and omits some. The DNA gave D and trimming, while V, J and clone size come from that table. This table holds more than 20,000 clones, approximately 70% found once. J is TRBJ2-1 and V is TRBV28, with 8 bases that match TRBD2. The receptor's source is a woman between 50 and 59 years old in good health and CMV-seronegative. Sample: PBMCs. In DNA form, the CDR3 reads TGTGCCAGCAGTTGGGTAGCGGGAACGAATGAGCAGTTCTTC. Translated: CASSWVAGTNEQFF.